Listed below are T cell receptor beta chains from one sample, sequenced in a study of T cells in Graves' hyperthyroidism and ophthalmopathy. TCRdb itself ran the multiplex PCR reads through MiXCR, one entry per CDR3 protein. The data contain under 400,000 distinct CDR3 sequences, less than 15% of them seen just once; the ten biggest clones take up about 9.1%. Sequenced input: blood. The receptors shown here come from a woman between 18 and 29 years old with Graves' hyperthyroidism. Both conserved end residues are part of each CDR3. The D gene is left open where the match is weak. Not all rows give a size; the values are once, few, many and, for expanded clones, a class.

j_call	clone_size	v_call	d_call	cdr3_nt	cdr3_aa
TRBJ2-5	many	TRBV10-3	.	TGTGCCATCAGGGACGGTCCCATCCAAGAGACCCAGTACTTC	CAIRDGPIQETQYF
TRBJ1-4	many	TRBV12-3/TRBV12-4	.	TGTGCCAGCAGTGCCCGGGTTAATGAAAAACTGTTTTTT	CASSARVNEKLFF
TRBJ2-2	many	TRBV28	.	TGTGCCAGCAGTTATCTTCTGGCCGGGGAGCTGTTTTTT	CASSYLLAGELFF
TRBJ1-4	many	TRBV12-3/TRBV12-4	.	TGTGCCAGCAGCTCCAGGGTGACTAATGAAAAACTGTTTTTT	CASSSRVTNEKLFF
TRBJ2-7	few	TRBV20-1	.	TGCAGTGCCACACGTTCAACGGGGTGCAACGAGCAGTACTTC	CSATRSTGCNEQYF
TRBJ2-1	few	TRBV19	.	TGTGCCAGTAGTATACAACTAGCCCCTCTCCCTAGGCAGTTCTTC	CASSIQLAPLPRQFF
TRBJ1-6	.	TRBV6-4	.	TGTGCCAGCAGTGACTCGGAAGGGGTTAATTCACCCCTCCACTTT	CASSDSEGVNSPLHF
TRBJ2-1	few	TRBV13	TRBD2	TGTGCCAGCAGCCGAATGGGGCGGGGGGGCTACAATGAGCAGTTCTTC	CASSRMGRGGYNEQFF
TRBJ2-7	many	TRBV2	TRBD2	TGTGCCAGCAGGCCTACTAGCGGGGGCTACGAGCAGTACTTC	CASRPTSGGYEQYF
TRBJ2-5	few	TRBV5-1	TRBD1	TGCGCCAGCAGCTTGGCGGGACAGGAAGAGACCCAGTACTTC	CASSLAGQEETQYF
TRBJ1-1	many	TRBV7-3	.	TGTGCCAGCAGCCGCAGCCAGAACACTGAAGCTTTCTTT	CASSRSQNTEAFF
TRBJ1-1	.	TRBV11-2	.	TGTGCCAGCAGCTTCAATCCCGACTTGGGCACTGAAGCTTTCTTT	CASSFNPDLGTEAFF
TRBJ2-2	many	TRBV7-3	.	TGTGCCAGCAGCTTACGACAGTCTAACACCGGGGAGCTGTTTTTT	CASSLRQSNTGELFF
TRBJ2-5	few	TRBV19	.	TGTGCCAGTAGGAACACGGGTGTGGAGACCCAGTACTTC	CASRNTGVETQYF
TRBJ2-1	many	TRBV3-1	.	TGTGCCAGCAGCCAAGATTCGAGACGGACGCCGCACAATGAGCAGTTCTTC	CASSQDSRRTPHNEQFF
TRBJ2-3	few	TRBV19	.	TGTGCCAGTACCCCGGTTATGTCGGATACGCAGTATTTT	CASTPVMSDTQYF
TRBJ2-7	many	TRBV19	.	TGTGCCAGTAGTGCCCGGGAGTTTCCCATCTACGAGCAGTACTTC	CASSAREFPIYEQYF
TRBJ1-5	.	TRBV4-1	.	TGCGCCAGCAGCCATCCCCGGGGGGAGAGCAATCAGCCCCAGCATTTT	CASSHPRGESNQPQHF
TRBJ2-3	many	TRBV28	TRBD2	TGTGCCAGCAGTTTAGGGCCTAGCGGGAGGGGTCCGGCAGATACGCAGTATTTT	CASSLGPSGRGPADTQYF
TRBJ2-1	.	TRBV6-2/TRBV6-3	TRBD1	TGTGCCAGCAGGCCCCGGGACAGGGGGCTCGCCTACAATGAGCAGTTCTTC	CASRPRDRGLAYNEQFF
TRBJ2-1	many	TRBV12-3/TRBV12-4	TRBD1	TGTGCCAGCAGTTTGGGGGGACAGGGGGTACGGGGCGCCTACAATGAGCAGTTCTTC	CASSLGGQGVRGAYNEQFF
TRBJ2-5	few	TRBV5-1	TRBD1	TGCGCCAGCAGCTACGGACAGGGTGAGACCCAGTACTTC	CASSYGQGETQYF
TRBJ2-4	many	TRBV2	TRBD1	TGTGCCAGCAGTCCTACTGACAGGGCCCCAAACATTCAGTACTTC	CASSPTDRAPNIQYF
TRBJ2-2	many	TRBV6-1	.	TGTGCCAGCAGTGAAGACTGGAGTTCCGGGGAGCTGTTTTTT	CASSEDWSSGELFF
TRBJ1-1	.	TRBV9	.	TGTGCCAGCAGCGGCGACCTGAGGTTCATGAACACTGAAGCTTTCTTT	CASSGDLRFMNTEAFF